This T cell receptor (beta chain) was identified during a study of T-cell reconstitution after alpha-beta-depleted transplantation in children. Overall study findings and caveats: Among T cells one year after transplant, newly produced cells accounted for most counts and diversity.

Concerning this clonotype: Its antigen is undetermined.

Molecular barcoding with unique molecular identifiers was used for the TCRbeta library. MiXCR, run by TCRdb on the PCR reads, gives a single entry per CDR3 protein. The sample carries some 830,000 distinct CDR3 sequences, roughly 15% recorded once. Germline CDR1 is SNHLY and CDR2 is FYNNEI. The CDR3 runs 15 residues. V lost 8 bases and J lost 0, with 13 bases in between. The clonotype was recovered from a male patient aged 5 to 17 who had a stem cell transplant for acute lymphoblastic leukemia, so the T cells may come from the graft donor. This sample comprised PBMCs, mostly from graft donor cells, obtained 360 days after TCRalphabeta/CD19-depleted stem cell transplant. The chain uses TRBV2 and TRBJ2-2; TRBD2 is a possible D gene (6 bases). This CDR3 reads CASGGRHSNTGELFF. CDR3 nucleotide sequence: TGTGCCAGCGGGGGGAGGCACTCGAACACCGGGGAGCTGTTTTTT.